What follows describes a single T cell receptor (beta chain). The antigen remains unidentified. Amplification of TCR beta CDR3 regions used RNA as the template. With the HTBI primer set, the TCR CDR3 went through a first round of RT-PCR. One entry per CDR3 protein results from TCRdb running MiXCR on the multiplex PCR reads. The table lists more than 450,000 distinct CDR3 sequences, 14% of them singletons. The sample originates from a study of T cells in Graves' hyperthyroidism and ophthalmopathy. Regarding the study as a whole: Ophthalmopathy was distinguished from stable hyperthyroidism by 13 V-J signatures.

Thyroid ultrasound, orbital computed tomography, clinical symptoms, and serum thyroxine and TRAb underpinned diagnoses. This CDR3 has 14 residues. CDR1 and CDR2 (germline): LNHDA, SQIVND (reference sequence). V lost 5 bases and J 2 bases, leaving 9 bases between the germline ends. This clonotype originated in a woman between 40 and 55 years old with Graves' hyperthyroidism. Material for sequencing was blood. The V gene is TRBV19, the J gene TRBJ2-2; D not certain. The CDR3 DNA reads as TGTGCCAGTAGTCAGCACGGCAACACCGGGGAGCTGTTTTTT. It is translated as CASSQHGNTGELFF.